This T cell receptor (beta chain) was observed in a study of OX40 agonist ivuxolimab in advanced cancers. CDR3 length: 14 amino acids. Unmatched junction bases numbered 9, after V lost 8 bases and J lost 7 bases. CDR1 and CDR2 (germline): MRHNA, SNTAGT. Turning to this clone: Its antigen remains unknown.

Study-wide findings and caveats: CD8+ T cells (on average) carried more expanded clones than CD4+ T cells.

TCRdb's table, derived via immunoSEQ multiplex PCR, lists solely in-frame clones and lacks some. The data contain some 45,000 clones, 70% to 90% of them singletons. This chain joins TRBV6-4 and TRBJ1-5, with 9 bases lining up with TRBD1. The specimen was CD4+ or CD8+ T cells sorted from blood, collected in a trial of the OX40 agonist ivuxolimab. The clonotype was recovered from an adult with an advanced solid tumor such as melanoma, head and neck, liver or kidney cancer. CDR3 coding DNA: TGTGCCAGCCCTAAGACAGGGACAGGGCAGCCCCAGCATTTT. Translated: CASPKTGTGQPQHF.